The 5 T cell receptor beta chains in this list originate from one sample, sequenced in a study of cytomegalovirus exposure and HLA in healthy donors. Researchers ran the PCR with 60 Vbeta and 13 Jbeta primers. Here immunoSEQ multiplex PCR was the method, and the copy in TCRdb shows in-frame clones only, minus some. This sample has 110,000 to 150,000 clones; 77% occur once, and the top ten carry roughly 4.2%. Specimen: PBMCs. The source of these receptors is a male donor in good health and CMV-seronegative.

The gene calls are TRBV20-1 and TRBJ2-7, with D tentatively TRBD1 (5 bases). The germline V and J ends were trimmed by 6 bases and 7 bases, with 13 bases remaining between them. Germline CDR1 DFQATT, CDR2 SNEGSKA (reference sequence). The CDR3 contains 11 residues. The chain's CDR3 is CSARVALEQYF. DNA of the CDR3: TGCAGTGCCAGGGTAGCTCTGGAGCAGTACTTC.

The chain is built from TRBV2 and TRBJ1-1; the match to TRBD1 covers 8 bases. In germline, CDR1 is SNHLY, CDR2 FYNNEI. This CDR3 has 14 amino acids. J gave up 5 bases and V 8 bases, and 10 bases lay outside the gene matches. CDR3 in DNA: TGTGCCAGCCTTCCCATGACAGGGGAGACTGAAGCTTTCTTT. It encodes CASLPMTGETEAFF.

V usage is TRBV6-1 and J usage is TRBJ1-2, with 7 bases fitting TRBD1. The CDR3 contains 15 residues. V lost 2 bases, J lost 9 bases, and 12 bases stayed unmatched. CDR1 is MNHNS, CDR2 SASEGT, per germline. CDR3 nucleotides: TGTGCCAGCAGTGAAATAAGGGGGCAGAGGGCCCGCTACACCTTC. This translates into CASSEIRGQRARYTF.

In its sample, this clone was seen once. CDR3 residues: CASSDPRGVGEKLFF. For the CDR3, the DNA is TGTGCCAGCAGTGACCCCAGGGGAGTAGGTGAAAAACTGTTTTTT. The chain combines TRBV25-1 with TRBJ1-4, with a weak D call TRBD1 (6 bases). Trimming cost V 3 bases and J 7 bases, with 15 bases left between them. The CDR3 is 15 amino acids. Germline assignment: CDR1 MGHDK and CDR2 SYGVNS.

The chain recombines TRBV30 with TRBJ2-2, with unresolved D. CDR1 is GTSNPN and CDR2 is SVGIG in the germline V gene (reference sequence). Trimming took off 2 bases at V and 3 bases at J, with 7 bases between the two ends. This CDR3 has 13 residues. CDR3 in amino acids: CAWSFRHTGELFF. Here the CDR3 DNA reads TGTGCCTGGAGTTTTCGTCACACCGGGGAGCTGTTTTTT.